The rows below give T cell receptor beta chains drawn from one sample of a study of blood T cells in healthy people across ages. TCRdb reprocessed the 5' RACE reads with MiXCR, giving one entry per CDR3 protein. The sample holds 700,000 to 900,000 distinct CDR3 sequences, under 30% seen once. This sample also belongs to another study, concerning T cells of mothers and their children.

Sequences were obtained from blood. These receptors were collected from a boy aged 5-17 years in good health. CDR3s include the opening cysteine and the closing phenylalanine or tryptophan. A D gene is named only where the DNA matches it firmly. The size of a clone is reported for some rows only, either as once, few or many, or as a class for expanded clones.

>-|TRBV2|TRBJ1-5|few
TGTGCCAGCAGGACGGACAGTGGCAATCAGCCCCAGCATTTT
CASRTDSGNQPQHF
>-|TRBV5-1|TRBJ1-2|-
TGCGCCAGCAGCTTGGATCCATCCGGTAGCTATGGCTACACCTTC
CASSLDPSGSYGYTF
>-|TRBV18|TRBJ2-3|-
TGTGCCAGCTCACCGGGCCCCGACAATACGCAGTATTTT
CASSPGPDNTQYF
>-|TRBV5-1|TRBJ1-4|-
TGCGCCAGCAGCTTGGGCGGGGTCCTGAATGAAAAACTGTTTTTT
CASSLGGVLNEKLFF
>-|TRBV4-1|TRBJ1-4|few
TGCGCCAGCAGCCAGACGGTAGTAGCTAATGAAAAACTGTTTTTT
CASSQTVVANEKLFF
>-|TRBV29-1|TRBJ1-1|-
TGCAGCGTCGCTACGGGGGGTACTGAAGCTTTCTTT
CSVATGGTEAFF
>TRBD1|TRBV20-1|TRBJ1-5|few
TGCAGTGCTCAGCCTAATACGATTTATAAGTTGGGACAGGGGGCCTATCAGCCCCAGCATTTT
CSAQPNTIYKLGQGAYQPQHF
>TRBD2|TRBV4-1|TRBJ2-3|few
TGCGCCAGCAGCTACCGACTAGCGGGGGGTAGCGCAGATACGCAGTATTTT
CASSYRLAGGSADTQYF
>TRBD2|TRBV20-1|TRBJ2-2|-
TGCAGTGCTAGAGTTATTTCTAGCGGGCTCACCGGGGAGCTGTTTTTT
CSARVISSGLTGELFF
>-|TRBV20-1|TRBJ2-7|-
TGCAGTGCTAGAGATGAACGGGGGTGGTACGAGCAGTCCTTC
CSARDERGWYEQSF
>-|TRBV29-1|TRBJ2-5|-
TGCAGCGTCCCCGGACTACCCTCCGAGACCCAGTACTTC
CSVPGLPSETQYF
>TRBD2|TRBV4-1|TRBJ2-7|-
TGCGCCAGCAGCCAAGGGAGAAGTCGGGGGGTTAGCTACGAGCAGTACTTC
CASSQGRSRGVSYEQYF
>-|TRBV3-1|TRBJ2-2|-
TGTGCCAGCAGCCAATTCGGGCCGGACACCGGGGAGCTGTTTTTT
CASSQFGPDTGELFF
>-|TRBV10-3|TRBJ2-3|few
TGTGCCACGCGCTTGGACAAACCCACAGATACGCAGTATTTT
CATRLDKPTDTQYF
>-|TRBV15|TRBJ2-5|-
TGTGCCACCAGCAGAAGTCAAGGTCTGGGACTTGGCCCTCCATCCCAAGAGACCCAGTACTTC
CATSRSQGLGLGPPSQETQYF
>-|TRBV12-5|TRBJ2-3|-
TGTGCTAGTGGTTGGAGGGCCCAGGGCGATGCGCAGTATTTT
CASGWRAQGDAQYF